This T cell receptor beta chain was captured by sequencing in a study of blood T cell repertoires in COVID-19. Original processing notes: From reference gene primer amplification, estimates of nucleated cell counts were derived. Assay: immunoSEQ multiplex PCR; the TCRdb copy retains only in-frame clones and omits some. D and trimming come from the DNA, and the V and J calls and clone size come from that table. The data contain around 390,000 clones, around nine tenths of them singletons. J gave up 6 bases and V 2 bases, and 4 bases lay outside the gene matches. This CDR3 region has 15 residues. Germline assignment: CDR1 SNHLY and CDR2 FYNNEI. Cohort assignment relied on participant-reported clinical history.

What was sequenced was PBMCs or T cells enriched from blood (not recorded which). The V and J genes are TRBV2 and TRBJ2-2, with TRBD1 identical over 9 bases. The receptor's source is a woman aged 45-65 years who had recovered from COVID-19. In DNA, the CDR3 is TGTGCCAGCAGTGAAACGAGACAGGGGGCCGGGGAGCTGTTTTTT. Its translation: CASSETRQGAGELFF.